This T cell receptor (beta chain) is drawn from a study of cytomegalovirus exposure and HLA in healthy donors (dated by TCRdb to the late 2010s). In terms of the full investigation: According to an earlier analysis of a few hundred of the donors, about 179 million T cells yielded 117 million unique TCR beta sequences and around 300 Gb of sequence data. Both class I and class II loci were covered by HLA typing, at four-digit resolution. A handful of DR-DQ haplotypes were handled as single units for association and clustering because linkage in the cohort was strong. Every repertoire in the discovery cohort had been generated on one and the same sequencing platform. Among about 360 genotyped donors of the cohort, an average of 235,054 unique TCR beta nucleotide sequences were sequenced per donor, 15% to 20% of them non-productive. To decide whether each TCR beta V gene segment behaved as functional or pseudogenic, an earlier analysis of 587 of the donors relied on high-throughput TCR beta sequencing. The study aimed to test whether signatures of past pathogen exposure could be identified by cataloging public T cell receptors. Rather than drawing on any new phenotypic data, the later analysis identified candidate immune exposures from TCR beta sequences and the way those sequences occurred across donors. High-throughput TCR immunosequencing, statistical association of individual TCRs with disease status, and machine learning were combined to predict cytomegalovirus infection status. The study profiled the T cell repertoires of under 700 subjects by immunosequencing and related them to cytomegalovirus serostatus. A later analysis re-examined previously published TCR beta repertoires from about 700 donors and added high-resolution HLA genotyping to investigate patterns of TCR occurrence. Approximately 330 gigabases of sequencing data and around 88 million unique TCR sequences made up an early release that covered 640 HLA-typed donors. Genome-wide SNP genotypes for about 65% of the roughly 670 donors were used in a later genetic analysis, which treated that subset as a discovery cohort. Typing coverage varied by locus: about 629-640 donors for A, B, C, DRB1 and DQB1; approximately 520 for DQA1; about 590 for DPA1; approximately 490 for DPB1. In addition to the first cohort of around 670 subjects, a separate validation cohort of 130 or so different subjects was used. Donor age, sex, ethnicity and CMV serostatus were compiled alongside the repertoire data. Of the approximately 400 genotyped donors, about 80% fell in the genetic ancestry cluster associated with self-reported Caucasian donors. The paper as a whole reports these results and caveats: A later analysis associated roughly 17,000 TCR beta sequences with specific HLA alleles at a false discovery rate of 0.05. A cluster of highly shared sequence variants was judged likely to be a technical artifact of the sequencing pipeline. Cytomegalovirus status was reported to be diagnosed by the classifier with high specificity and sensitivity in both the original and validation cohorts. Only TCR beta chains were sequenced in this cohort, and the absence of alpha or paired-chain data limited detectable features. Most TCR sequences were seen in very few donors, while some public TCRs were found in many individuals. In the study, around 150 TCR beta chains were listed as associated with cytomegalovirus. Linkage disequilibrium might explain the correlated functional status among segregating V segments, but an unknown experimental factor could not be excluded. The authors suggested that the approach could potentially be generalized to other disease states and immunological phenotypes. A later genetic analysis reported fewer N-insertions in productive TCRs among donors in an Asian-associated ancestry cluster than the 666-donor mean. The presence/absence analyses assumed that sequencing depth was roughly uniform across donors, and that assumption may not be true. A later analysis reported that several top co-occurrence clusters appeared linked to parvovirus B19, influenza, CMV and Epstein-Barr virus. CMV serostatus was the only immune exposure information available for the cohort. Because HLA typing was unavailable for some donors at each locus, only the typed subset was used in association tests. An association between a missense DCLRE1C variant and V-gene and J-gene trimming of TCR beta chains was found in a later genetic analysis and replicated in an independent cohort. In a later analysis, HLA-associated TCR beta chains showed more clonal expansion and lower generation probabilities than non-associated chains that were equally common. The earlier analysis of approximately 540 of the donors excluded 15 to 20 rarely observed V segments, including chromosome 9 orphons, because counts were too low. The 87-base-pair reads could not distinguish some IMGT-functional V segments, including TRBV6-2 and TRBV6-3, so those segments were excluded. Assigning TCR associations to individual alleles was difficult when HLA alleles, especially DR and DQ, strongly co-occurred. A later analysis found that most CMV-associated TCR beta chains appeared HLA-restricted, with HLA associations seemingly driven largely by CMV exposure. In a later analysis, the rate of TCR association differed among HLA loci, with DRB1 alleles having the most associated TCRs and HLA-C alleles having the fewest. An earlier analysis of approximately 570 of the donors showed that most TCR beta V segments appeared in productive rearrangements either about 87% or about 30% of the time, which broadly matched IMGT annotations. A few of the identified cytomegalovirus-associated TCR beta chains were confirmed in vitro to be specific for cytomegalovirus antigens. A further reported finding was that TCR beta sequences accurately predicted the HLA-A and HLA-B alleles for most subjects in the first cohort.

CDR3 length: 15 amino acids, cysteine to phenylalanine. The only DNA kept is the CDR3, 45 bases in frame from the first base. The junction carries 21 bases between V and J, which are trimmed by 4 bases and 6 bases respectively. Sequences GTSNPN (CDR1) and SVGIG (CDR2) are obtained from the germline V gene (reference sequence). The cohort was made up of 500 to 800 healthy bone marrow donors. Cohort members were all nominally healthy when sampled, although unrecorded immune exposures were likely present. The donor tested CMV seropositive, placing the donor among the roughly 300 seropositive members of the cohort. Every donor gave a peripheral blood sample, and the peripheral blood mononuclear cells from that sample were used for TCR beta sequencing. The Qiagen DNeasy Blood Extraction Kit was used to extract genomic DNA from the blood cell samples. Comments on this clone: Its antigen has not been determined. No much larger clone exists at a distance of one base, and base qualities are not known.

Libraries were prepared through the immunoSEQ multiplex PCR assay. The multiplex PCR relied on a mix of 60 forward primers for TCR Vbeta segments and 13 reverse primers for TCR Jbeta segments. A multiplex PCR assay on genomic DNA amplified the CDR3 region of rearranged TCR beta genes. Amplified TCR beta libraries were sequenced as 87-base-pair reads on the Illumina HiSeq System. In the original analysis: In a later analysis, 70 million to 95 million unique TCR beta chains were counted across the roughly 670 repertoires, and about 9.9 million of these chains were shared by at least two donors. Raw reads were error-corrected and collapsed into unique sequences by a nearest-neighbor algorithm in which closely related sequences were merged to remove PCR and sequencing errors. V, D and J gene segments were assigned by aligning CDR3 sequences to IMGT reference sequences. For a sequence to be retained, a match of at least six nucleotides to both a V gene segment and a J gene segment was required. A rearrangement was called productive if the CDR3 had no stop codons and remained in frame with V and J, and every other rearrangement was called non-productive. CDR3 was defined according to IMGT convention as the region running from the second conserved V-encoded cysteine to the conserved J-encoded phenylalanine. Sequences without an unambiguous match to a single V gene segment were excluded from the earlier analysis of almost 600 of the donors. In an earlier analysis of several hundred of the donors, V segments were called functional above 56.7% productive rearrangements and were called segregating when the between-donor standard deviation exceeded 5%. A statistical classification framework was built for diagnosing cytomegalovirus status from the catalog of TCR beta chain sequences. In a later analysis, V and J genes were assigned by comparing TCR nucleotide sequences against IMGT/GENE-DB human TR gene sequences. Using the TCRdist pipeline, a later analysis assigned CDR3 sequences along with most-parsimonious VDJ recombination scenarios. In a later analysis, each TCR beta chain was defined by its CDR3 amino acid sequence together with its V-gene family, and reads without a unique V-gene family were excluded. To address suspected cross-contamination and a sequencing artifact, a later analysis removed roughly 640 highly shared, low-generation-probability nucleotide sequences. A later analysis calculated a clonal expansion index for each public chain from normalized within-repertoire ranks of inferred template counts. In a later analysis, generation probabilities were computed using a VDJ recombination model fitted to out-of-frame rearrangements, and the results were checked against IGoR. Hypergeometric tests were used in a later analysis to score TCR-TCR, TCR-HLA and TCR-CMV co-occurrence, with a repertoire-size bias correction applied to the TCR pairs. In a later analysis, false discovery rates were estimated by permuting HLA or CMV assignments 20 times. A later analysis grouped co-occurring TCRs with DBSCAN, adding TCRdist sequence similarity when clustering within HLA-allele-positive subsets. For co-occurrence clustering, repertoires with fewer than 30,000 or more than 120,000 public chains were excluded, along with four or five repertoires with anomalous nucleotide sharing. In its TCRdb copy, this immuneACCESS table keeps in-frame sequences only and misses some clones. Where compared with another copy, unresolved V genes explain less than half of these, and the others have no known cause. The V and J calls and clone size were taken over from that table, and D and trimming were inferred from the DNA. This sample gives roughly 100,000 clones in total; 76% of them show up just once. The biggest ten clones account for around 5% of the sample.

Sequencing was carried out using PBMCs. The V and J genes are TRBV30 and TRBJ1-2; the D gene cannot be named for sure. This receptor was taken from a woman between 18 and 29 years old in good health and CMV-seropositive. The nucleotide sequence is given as TGTGCCTGGACCGTACGCGGGGATGGGATGGATGGCTACACCTTC. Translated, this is CAWTVRGDGMDGYTF.